This is a list of T cell receptor beta chains from one sample in a study of shared clonotypes between healthy human individuals. This table comes from immunoSEQ multiplex PCR, and its TCRdb copy is limited to in-frame clones, with some not included. The data hold about 700,000 clones, with approximately 74% observed a single time. The sample comprised memory CD4+ T cells sorted from blood. The receptors were gathered from a woman in her twenties or thirties in good health. CDR3s leave out the opening cysteine and the closing phenylalanine or tryptophan. A D gene is named only where the DNA matches it firmly.

v_call,j_call,d_call,cdr3_aa
TRBV11-2,TRBJ2-5,.,ASSLGPQQY
TRBV6-1,TRBJ1-1,.,ASKVTSGVNTEAF
TRBV11-2,TRBJ2-1,.,ASSVQGRDEQF
TRBV7-2,TRBJ2-1,.,ASSFRRGSSYNEQF
TRBV5-6,TRBJ2-2,TRBD2,ASSLFLAGVRGELF
TRBV5-1,TRBJ2-6,TRBD1,ASKWAGGATGANVLT
TRBV29-1,TRBJ2-7,TRBD2,SARHLAGETYEQY
TRBV5-1,TRBJ2-3,.,ASSIGRDTDTQY
TRBV25-1,TRBJ2-7,.,ASSESRGDYKIGEQY
TRBV6-1,TRBJ2-7,.,ASGTSRAYEQY
TRBV30,TRBJ2-2,.,AWRERTPGELF
TRBV4-1,TRBJ2-2,.,ASSPGRRYTGELF
TRBV7-2,TRBJ1-5,.,ASSLGGKWSNQPQH
TRBV29-1,TRBJ2-1,TRBD2,SVEAAGDSNEQF
TRBV25-1,TRBJ1-1,.,ASSNSQPGEAF
TRBV11-2,TRBJ2-1,.,ASSTRDGLYNEQF
TRBV4-2,TRBJ2-1,TRBD2,ASSQVLAGNSHEQF
TRBV28,TRBJ2-3,TRBD2,ASSLGVAGFGNTQY
TRBV27,TRBJ1-1,.,ASRTGGDTEAF
TRBV6-5,TRBJ1-5,.,ASSPRGVGNQPQH
TRBV10-2,TRBJ2-5,.,ASSELGQTQY
TRBV14,TRBJ2-2,.,ASSQVRSGELF
TRBV6-1,TRBJ1-5,TRBD1,ASLTGQGAHQPQH
TRBV28,TRBJ2-7,.,ASRAHYEQY
TRBV19,TRBJ1-2,TRBD1,ASSPLQGAWGYT
TRBV30,TRBJ2-1,TRBD2,AWSSLEAGSYNEQF
TRBV4-1,TRBJ2-3,.,ASRTTSTDTQY
TRBV10-2,TRBJ1-4,.,ASSEQTSTNEKLF
TRBV7-2,TRBJ1-5,.,ASSPPGSNQPQH
TRBV18,TRBJ2-5,.,ASSPPSRGPQETQY
TRBV18,TRBJ2-7,TRBD1,ASSSGTGNLDEQY
TRBV27,TRBJ2-5,TRBD2,ASSFLAGGETQY
TRBV19,TRBJ2-3,.,ASSIGSSEGRTDTQY
TRBV5-5,TRBJ2-6,TRBD1,ASSLQGVGANVLT
TRBV28,TRBJ2-6,.,ASRPGGSGANVLT
TRBV11-2,TRBJ2-7,TRBD2,ASSLSSSGAYEQY
TRBV18,TRBJ2-5,TRBD2,ASSPLTSAQETQY
TRBV5-1,TRBJ1-5,TRBD1,ASSPGQGGQPQH
TRBV5-1,TRBJ2-2,TRBD2,ASSLAGGANTGELF
TRBV4-1,TRBJ2-7,TRBD2,ASSQDEVAGVGGEQY